This is a list of T cell receptor beta chains from one sample in a study of regulatory T cells in long-lasting Graves disease. TCRdb reanalysed the multiplex PCR reads using MiXCR and keeps one entry per CDR3 protein. The data contain about 310,000 distinct CDR3 sequences, 22% of them singletons. Sequences were derived from peripheral blood mononuclear cells (PBMCs), sampled when the disease was refractory, from a patient treated with antithyroid drugs. These TCRs come from a female donor with Graves disease. The CDR3 runs from the conserved cysteine through the conserved F or W. A D gene is named only where the DNA matches it firmly. Clone size, where shown, is once, few, many, or a class for clones that have expanded.

j_call d_call clone_size v_call cdr3_nt cdr3_aa
TRBJ1-5 - - TRBV4-2 TGTGCCAGCAGCCAAGATACAGGGAATGATCAGCCCCAGCATTTT CASSQDTGNDQPQHF
TRBJ2-7 - - TRBV9 TGTGCCAGCTCACGACCTGTTCCAGGGGTAGGAGGGCAGTACTTC CASSRPVPGVGGQYF
TRBJ2-1 - few TRBV6-2/TRBV6-3 TGTGCCAGCAGTTACTCCCTCCGGGGGCGGGTTGAGCAGTTCTTC CASSYSLRGRVEQFF
TRBJ2-5 - - TRBV24-1 TGTGCCACCAGTGATGTGGGGATGGAGGAGACCCAGTACTTC CATSDVGMEETQYF
TRBJ1-6 - many TRBV12-3/TRBV12-4 TGTGCCAGCAGTTCGGGTGACGGGGATAATTCACCCCTCCACTTT CASSSGDGDNSPLHF
TRBJ1-2 - many TRBV12-3/TRBV12-4 TGTGCCAGCAGTCCTGGGGTCTATGGCTACACCTTC CASSPGVYGYTF
TRBJ2-7 - - TRBV20-1 TGCAGTGCACGGGCCAGGGACAACTACGAGCAGTACTTC CSARARDNYEQYF
TRBJ2-7 TRBD2 few TRBV6-1 TGTGCCAGCAGTATTCTAGCGGGAAGTTACGAGCAGTACTTC CASSILAGSYEQYF
TRBJ1-1 - many TRBV7-9 TGTGCCAGCAGCTTAGCGTGGACTGGGGGGGACGACACTGAAGCTTTCTTT CASSLAWTGGDDTEAFF
TRBJ2-5 TRBD1 - TRBV28 TGTGCCAGCAGTGATAACCCAACAGGGGGTGAGACCCAGTACTTC CASSDNPTGGETQYF
TRBJ2-4 TRBD1 many TRBV12-3/TRBV12-4 TGTGCCAGCGGATCCGGGACAGGGGCTCCCCTAGCCAAAAACATTCAGTACTTC CASGSGTGAPLAKNIQYF
TRBJ2-7 - - TRBV30 TGTGCCTGGAGTGTAGGAGTAAGCGGCTACGAGCAGTACTTC CAWSVGVSGYEQYF
TRBJ2-7 TRBD1 - TRBV4-3 TGCGCCAGCAGCCACCGGACAGGGGAGGGCGAGCAGTACTTC CASSHRTGEGEQYF
TRBJ2-7 - few TRBV14 TGTGCCAGCAGCAGGGGGAACTCCTACGAGCAGTACTTC CASSRGNSYEQYF
TRBJ1-2 - many TRBV2 TGTGCCAGCAGTGAAGGTGGGGACGGCTACACCTTC CASSEGGDGYTF
TRBJ1-1 - - TRBV30 TGTGCCTGGAGTTTTTCCTCAAGCTGGGGCACTGAAGCTTTCTTT CAWSFSSSWGTEAFF
TRBJ2-1 TRBD2 - TRBV20-1 TGCAGTGCTCTAAGCGGGAGGGACTCCTACAATGAGCAGTTCTTC CSALSGRDSYNEQFF
TRBJ1-1 - - TRBV20-1 TGCAGTGCTGTTAGGGTAGACACTGAAGCTTTCTTT CSAVRVDTEAFF
TRBJ2-7 - few TRBV7-2 TGTGCCAGCAGCTTATCTCCAACCCCCTACGAGCAGTACTTC CASSLSPTPYEQYF
TRBJ2-7 TRBD2 many TRBV27 TGTGCCAGCAGTCTTAGCGGGAGGGGCTACGAGCAGTACTTC CASSLSGRGYEQYF
TRBJ2-1 - few TRBV7-2 TGTGCCAGCAGCCCAACCCTAATCGGGAGCTCCTACAATGAGCAGTTCTTC CASSPTLIGSSYNEQFF
TRBJ2-2 TRBD2 many TRBV5-1 TGCGCCAGCAGCTGGGCCGAGCGGGAGGGCTACGGGGAGCTGTTTTTT CASSWAEREGYGELFF
TRBJ1-2 - - TRBV7-2 TGTGCCAGCAGCTTCTGGGGAAACTATGGCTACACCTTC CASSFWGNYGYTF
TRBJ2-7 TRBD2 few TRBV20-1 TGCAGTGCTAGAGATCTAGGTCTAGCGGGTGATAACGAGCAGTACTTC CSARDLGLAGDNEQYF
TRBJ2-7 - few TRBV24-1 TGTGCCACCAGTGTGGGGGGCGAGCAGTACTTC CATSVGGEQYF
TRBJ1-1 TRBD1 few TRBV29-1 TGCAGCGTTGCAACAGGGGATCCACACACTGAAGCTTTCTTT CSVATGDPHTEAFF
TRBJ1-2 - - TRBV4-3 TGCGCCAGCAGCCAAGCCCAGGGAAATGGCTACACCTTC CASSQAQGNGYTF
TRBJ2-7 TRBD1 few TRBV11-1 TGTGCCAGCAGCGTGGACAGGGACGAGCAGTACTTC CASSVDRDEQYF
TRBJ2-6 - - TRBV6-1 TGTGCCAGCACACGCATCCTCTCTGGGGCCAACGTCCTGACTTTC CASTRILSGANVLTF
TRBJ1-4 - many TRBV27 TGTGCCAGCAGTTTGGGAGGGATTAATGAAAAACTGTTTTTT CASSLGGINEKLFF
TRBJ2-5 TRBD1 many TRBV29-1 TGCAGCGTTGAAGAACCTGGGACAGGGCCCCAAGAGACCCAGTACTTC CSVEEPGTGPQETQYF
TRBJ2-1 - - TRBV6-5 TGTGCCAGCAGTTACGTGGTCGGGAGCGGGACAACGGGGAATGAGCAGTTCTTC CASSYVVGSGTTGNEQFF
TRBJ2-2 - many TRBV24-1 TGTGCCACCAGCCCAGCGAAGACGTCGAACACCGGGGAGCTGTTTTTT CATSPAKTSNTGELFF
TRBJ2-1 - - TRBV11-2 TGTGCCAGCAGCTTAGATCTAGGGTTCAATGAGCAGTTCTTC CASSLDLGFNEQFF
TRBJ2-7 TRBD2 many TRBV7-9 TGTGCCAGCAGCCCAGCGGGAGAGTTCTCCTACGAGCAGTACTTC CASSPAGEFSYEQYF
TRBJ1-5 - few TRBV30 TGTGCCTGGAGTTCGGACCGAGATCAGCCCCAGCATTTT CAWSSDRDQPQHF
TRBJ1-1 - - TRBV19 TGTGCCAGTAGTATTGCAGGGACGAACACTGAAGCTTTCTTT CASSIAGTNTEAFF
TRBJ1-2 - many TRBV5-6 TGTGCCAGCAGCGATACAGGAACTTACTATGGCTACACCTTC CASSDTGTYYGYTF
TRBJ2-5 - many TRBV2 TGTGCCAGCAGTGAAGGGACCGGGGAGACCCAGTACTTC CASSEGTGETQYF
TRBJ2-7 - many TRBV29-1 TGCAGCATCCTGACACGACTGTCCTACGAGCAGTACTTC CSILTRLSYEQYF
TRBJ2-2 - few TRBV28 TGTGCCAGCACCTTCCAAACACGCGGGACGAACACCGGGGAGCTGTTTTTT CASTFQTRGTNTGELFF